Listed here is a single TCR beta chain. This CDR3 spans 15 amino acids. Germline CDR1 MNHNS, CDR2 SASEGT. V lost 2 bases to trimming and J lost 4 bases; unmatched junction nucleotides: 3. This record belongs to a study of technical replicates of blood from several donors. The table came from immunoSEQ multiplex PCR; TCRdb's copy has only in-frame clones and leaves some out. The sample yields tens of thousands of clones, 95% seen once. This clonotype originated in a human donor in good health. The rearrangement links TRBV6-1 to TRBJ2-3; 10 bases fit TRBD2. Sequenced material: T cells isolated from PBMCs. Written as DNA, the CDR3 is TGTGCCAGCAGTGAATGGGGACTAGCGTCAGATACGCAGTATTTT. It yields the protein CASSEWGLASDTQYF.